The clone carrying this TCR beta chain was detected many times. No antigen is known for it. The CDR3 totals 14 residues. CDR1 and CDR2 (germline): MNHEY, SVGEGT. The V end was cut by 2 bases, the J end by 2 bases, with 9 bases between. The record originates from a study of Graves' ophthalmopathy and Graves' hyperthyroidism. Study conclusions and caveats: Most expanded clonotypes from thyroid (those above 0.001 frequency) were also found in blood. Ophthalmopathy progression was predicted with around 71% sensitivity and roughly 72% specificity.

RNA transcripts were the template, and TCR beta CDR3 regions were amplified from them. First-round RT-PCR relied on HTBI primers, and a second-round multiplex PCR came next. TCRdb called the multiplex PCR reads again in MiXCR, with one record for every CDR3 protein. The table shows 200,000 to 250,000 distinct CDR3 sequences, with roughly 21% occurring only once. The PBMCs used were ones drawn from about 9.2 ml of fresh peripheral blood. J is TRBJ2-5 and V is TRBV6-2 or TRBV6-3; D unresolved. Sequencing used peripheral blood. The sequence derives from a woman aged 50 to 60 with Graves' ophthalmopathy. This CDR3 reads CASSYGRRQETQYF. The CDR3 DNA sequence: TGTGCCAGCAGTTACGGCAGGAGACAAGAGACCCAGTACTTC.